The 10 T cell receptor beta chains given below trace back to one sample, sequenced in a study of cytomegalovirus exposure and HLA in healthy donors. PCR used 60 Vbeta primers and 13 Jbeta primers. Method: immunoSEQ multiplex PCR; TCRdb's copy keeps in-frame clones and lacks some. The data contain some 200,000 clones, roughly 80% of them singletons. Material for sequencing was PBMCs. Receptors were obtained from a man aged 40-50 years in good health and CMV-seropositive.

The chain is built from TRBV2 and TRBJ2-3, with D tentatively TRBD1 (6 bases). The CDR3 covers 13 residues. Trimming pared 4 bases from V and 1 base from J, leaving 6 bases between. Per germline, CDR1 SNHLY and CDR2 FYNNEI. CDR3 nucleotide sequence: TGTGCCAGCAGTGGACAGGGCACAGATACGCAGTATTTT. This gives the protein CASSGQGTDTQYF. The full variable domain, completed using reference TRBV2 and TRBJ2-3, is EPEVTQTPSHQVTQMGQEVILRCVPISNHLYFYWYRQILGQKVEFLVSFYNNEISEKSEIFDDQFSVERPDGSNFTLKIRSTKLEDSAMYFCASSGQGTDTQYFGPGTRLTVL.

The chain is built from TRBV27 and TRBJ1-5, with TRBD1 matching over 9 bases. This CDR3 contains 15 residues. Germline V gene data show CDR1 as MNHEY and CDR2 as SMNVEV (reference sequence). Trimming removed 5 bases from V and 3 bases from J; junction bases left unmatched: 5. CDR3: CASSATGGNNQPQHF. The CDR3 bases are TGTGCCAGCAGTGCGACAGGGGGTAACAATCAGCCCCAGCATTTT.

This clone was seen a few times. This chain joins TRBV5-6 and TRBJ1-5; 9 bases are shared with TRBD1. Per the germline V gene, CDR1 is SGHDT and CDR2 is YYEEEE. The CDR3 length is 15 residues. V was clipped by 0 bases and J by 9 bases; unmatched bases: 7. The CDR3 DNA reads as TGTGCCAGCAGCTTGGCACAGGGGGCGCTTTCGCCCCAGCATTTT. Translation: CASSLAQGALSPQHF.

A few counts support this clone. The chain joins TRBV5-4 to TRBJ1-2, with 8 bases identical to TRBD1. The CDR3 is 14 residues long. After removal of 2 bases from V and 8 bases from J, the junction contained 8 bases not matched to a gene. CDR1 is SGHNT and CDR2 is YYREEE in the germline V gene (reference sequence). The CDR3 region has the DNA TGTGCCAGCAGCTTAGTCCAGGGGGCGGCGGGCTACACCTTC. Its translation: CASSLVQGAAGYTF.

This chain joins TRBV28 and TRBJ2-6, with D possibly matching TRBD1 (5 bases). Between the trimmed V and J ends, which lost 3 bases and 0 bases, there was a span of 9 bases. This CDR3 spans 16 amino acids. Germline-derived CDR1 and CDR2 are MDHEN and SYDVKM. The CDR3 protein is CASSLTDFSGANVLTF. CDR3 coding DNA: TGTGCCAGCAGTTTGACAGACTTCTCTGGGGCCAACGTCCTGACTTTC.

The chain recombines TRBV6-4 with TRBJ2-3; 14 nucleotides line up with TRBD2. The CDR3 runs 15 residues. Trimming took 8 bases from V and 3 from J; bases not matched to a gene: 4. Germline V gives CDR1 MRHNA, CDR2 SNTAGT. As DNA, the CDR3 is TGTGCCAGCCGAAGGACTAGCGGGGGGACAGATACGCAGTATTTT. This sequence encodes CASRRTSGGTDTQYF.

The chain combines TRBV10-3 with TRBJ1-1, with D unclear. Germline V gene sequence: CDR1 ENHRY, CDR2 SYGVKD. Trimming removed 10 bases from V and 0 bases from J, with 12 bases in between. This CDR3 has 13 residues. In nucleotides, the CDR3 is TGTGCCACCCGGGGAAGTATGAACACTGAAGCTTTCTTT. Amino acid sequence: CATRGSMNTEAFF.

The chain couples TRBV27 to TRBJ1-1; TRBD1 matches 7 bases. Germline CDR1 reads MNHEY; CDR2 reads SMNVEV (reference sequence). This CDR3 has 15 amino acids. Trimming took 4 bases from V and 3 from J; bases not matched to a gene: 8. The CDR3 nucleotides read TGTGCCAGCAGTTATACAGGGGTCGGGGACACTGAAGCTTTCTTT. Translation: CASSYTGVGDTEAFF.

CDR3 sequence reads: CASRQRFSTDTQYF. CDR3 DNA: TGTGCCAGCAGACAGCGGTTCAGCACAGATACGCAGTATTTT. This rearrangement joins TRBV6-5 to TRBJ2-3; D may be TRBD2 (5 bases). V was trimmed by 6 bases and J by 0 bases, leaving 10 bases between them. CDR3 length: 14 amino acids. The germline V gene encodes CDR1 MNHEY and CDR2 SVGAGI.

The chain has TRBV7-2 and TRBJ2-5, with D possibly being TRBD2 (6 bases). CDR1 and CDR2 from the germline V gene are SGHTA and FQGNSA. Trimming shortened V by 3 bases and J by 2 bases, and 10 bases separated the two germline ends. This CDR3 has 14 amino acids. The CDR3 region is CASSLEGPQETQYF. Written as DNA, the CDR3 is TGTGCCAGCAGCTTGGAGGGGCCACAAGAGACCCAGTACTTC. The whole variable domain, filled in from reference TRBV7-2 and TRBJ2-5, reads GAGVSQSPSNKVTEKGKDVELRCDPISGHTALYWYRQSLGQGLEFLIYFQGNSAPDKSGLPSDRFSAERTGGSVSTLTIQRTQQEDSAVYLCASSLEGPQETQYFGPGTRLLVL.